The present entry profiles one T cell receptor (beta chain) with its context. What it binds is unknown. V was pared by 0 bases and J by 3 bases, with 5 bases of the junction left unmatched. Germline V gene lookup returns CDR1 SGHRS and CDR2 YFSETQ. The CDR3 is 15 residues long. The donors were members of the validation cohort, which comprised 120 subjects and was separate from the first cohort of some 680 subjects. The repertoire was sequenced with immunoSEQ multiplex PCR; TCRdb's copy has only in-frame clones and lacks some. The data show about 140,000 clones, 88% seen once. These data come from a study of cytomegalovirus exposure and HLA in healthy donors. Across the study: The approximately 110 validation repertoires used a platform that matched the one used for the approximately 670 first-cohort repertoires, as a later analysis reported.

Regarding the study as a whole: A few chains tied to CMV proved CMV antigen-specific in vitro.

The chain is built from TRBV5-1 and TRBJ1-1; 7 nucleotides match TRBD1. The sample taken for sequencing was PBMCs. The sequence came from a woman under 30 in good health and CMV-seropositive. CDR3 sequence reads: CASSLEGRGDTEAFF. DNA of the CDR3: TGCGCCAGCAGCTTGGAAGGCAGGGGGGACACTGAAGCTTTCTTT.